This T cell receptor (beta chain) came from a study of CD8 T cells in ankylosing spondylitis. Germline-derived CDR1 and CDR2 are LGHDT and YNNKEL (reference sequence). Trimming stripped 7 bases from V and 2 bases from J, with 18 bases between. The CDR3 has 15 residues. TCRdb recomputed calls from the 5' RACE reads with MiXCR, one row per CDR3 protein. The repertoire holds 130,000 or so distinct CDR3 sequences, with more than 6.5% as singletons. This clonotype was detected a few times. V and J are TRBV3-1 and TRBJ2-7; D possibly corresponds to TRBD2 (6 bases). Sequences were obtained from blood, either unsorted or a sorted T cell fraction (not recorded which). The clonotype comes from a male donor with ankylosing spondylitis or in good health (not recorded which). In DNA form, the CDR3 reads TGTGCCAGCACCCTCTGGGGGGTTAGCCCCTACGAGCAGTACTTC. Encoded protein: CASTLWGVSPYEQYF.